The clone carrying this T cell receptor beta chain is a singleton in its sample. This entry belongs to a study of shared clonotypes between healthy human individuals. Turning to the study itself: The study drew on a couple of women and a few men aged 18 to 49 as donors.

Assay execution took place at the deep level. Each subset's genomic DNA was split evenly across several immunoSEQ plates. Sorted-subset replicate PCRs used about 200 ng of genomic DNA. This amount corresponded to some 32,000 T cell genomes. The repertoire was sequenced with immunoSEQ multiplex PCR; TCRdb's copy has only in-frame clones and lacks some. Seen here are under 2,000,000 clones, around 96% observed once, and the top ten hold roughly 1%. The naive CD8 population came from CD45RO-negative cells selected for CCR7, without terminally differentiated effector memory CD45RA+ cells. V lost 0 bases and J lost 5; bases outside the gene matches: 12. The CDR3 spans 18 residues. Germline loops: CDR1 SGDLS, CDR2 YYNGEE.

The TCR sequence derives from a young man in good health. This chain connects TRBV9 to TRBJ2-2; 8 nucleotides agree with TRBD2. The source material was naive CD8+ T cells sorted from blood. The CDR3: CASSVAPSSGGGTGELFF. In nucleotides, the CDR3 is TGTGCCAGCAGCGTAGCACCATCCAGCGGGGGCGGGACCGGGGAGCTGTTTTTT.